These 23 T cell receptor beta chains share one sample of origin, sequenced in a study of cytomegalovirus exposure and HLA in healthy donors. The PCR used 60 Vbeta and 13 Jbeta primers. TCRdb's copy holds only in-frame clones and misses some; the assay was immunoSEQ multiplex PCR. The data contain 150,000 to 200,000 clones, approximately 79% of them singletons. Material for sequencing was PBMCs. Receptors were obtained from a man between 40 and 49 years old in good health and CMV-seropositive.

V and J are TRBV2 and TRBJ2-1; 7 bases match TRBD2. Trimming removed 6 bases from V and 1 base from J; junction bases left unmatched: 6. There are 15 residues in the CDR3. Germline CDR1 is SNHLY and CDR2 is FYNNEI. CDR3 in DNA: TGTGCCAGCAGCCTCGCTAGCGGATCCTACAATGAGCAGTTCTTC. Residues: CASSLASGSYNEQFF.

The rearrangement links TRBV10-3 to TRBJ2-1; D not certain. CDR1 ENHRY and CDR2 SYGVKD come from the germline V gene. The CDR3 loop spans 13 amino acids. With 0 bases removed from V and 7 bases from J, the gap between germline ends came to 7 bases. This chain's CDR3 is CAISESVPNEQFF. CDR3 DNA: TGTGCCATCAGTGAGTCTGTTCCTAATGAGCAGTTCTTC.

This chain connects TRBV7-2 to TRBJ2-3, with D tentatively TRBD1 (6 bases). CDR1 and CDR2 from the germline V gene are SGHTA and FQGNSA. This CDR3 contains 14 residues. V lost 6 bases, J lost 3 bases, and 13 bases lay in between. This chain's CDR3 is CASRVARGTDTQYF. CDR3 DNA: TGTGCCAGCAGGGTTGCAAGGGGGACAGATACGCAGTATTTT.

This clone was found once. The CDR3 loop is CASSWLLAGGSSSYNEQFF. In DNA, the CDR3 is TGTGCCAGCAGCTGGTTGTTAGCGGGGGGCTCAAGCTCCTACAATGAGCAGTTCTTC. The chain joins TRBV5-6 to TRBJ2-1; TRBD2 matches at 10 bases. Per the germline V gene, CDR1 is SGHDT and CDR2 is YYEEEE. There are 19 residues in the CDR3. After removal of 3 bases from V and 0 bases from J, the junction contained 12 bases not matched to a gene.

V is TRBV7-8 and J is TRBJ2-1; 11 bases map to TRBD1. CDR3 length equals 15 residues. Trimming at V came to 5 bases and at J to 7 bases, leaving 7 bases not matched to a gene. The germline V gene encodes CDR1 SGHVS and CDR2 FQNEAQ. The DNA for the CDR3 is TGTGCCAGCAGCCCCGGGACAGGGGGAGGTAATGAGCAGTTCTTC. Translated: CASSPGTGGGNEQFF.

CDR3 in DNA: TGCAGTGCTAGACGGGGGTTAGAAGCGTACTTC. Translated: CSARRGLEAYF. This rearrangement joins TRBV20-1 to TRBJ2-5; a weak D match, TRBD2 (6 bases). V lost 2 bases and J 13 bases, leaving 14 bases between the germline ends. The CDR3 is 11 amino acids. The germline gives CDR1 DFQATT, CDR2 SNEGSKA (reference sequence).

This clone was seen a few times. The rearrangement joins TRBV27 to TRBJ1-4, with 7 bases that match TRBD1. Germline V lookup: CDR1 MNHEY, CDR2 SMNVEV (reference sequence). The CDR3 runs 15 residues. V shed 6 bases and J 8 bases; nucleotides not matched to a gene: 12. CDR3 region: CASRSTGAKGEKLFF. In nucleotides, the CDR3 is TGTGCCAGCAGGTCCACAGGGGCAAAGGGAGAAAAACTGTTTTTT.

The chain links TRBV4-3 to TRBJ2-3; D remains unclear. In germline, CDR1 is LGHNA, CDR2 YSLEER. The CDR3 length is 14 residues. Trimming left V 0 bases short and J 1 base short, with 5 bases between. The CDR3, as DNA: TGCGCCAGCAGCCAAGATGCGCGCACAGATACGCAGTATTTT. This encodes CASSQDARTDTQYF.

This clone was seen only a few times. CDR3 bases: TGTGCCAGCAGCTCGGGAAACTATGGCTACACCTTC. This sequence encodes CASSSGNYGYTF. V gene TRBV5-6 combines with J gene TRBJ1-2, with D uncertain. The CDR3 contains 12 residues. V dropped 3 bases and J dropped 2 bases, with 5 bases sitting between them. The germline gives CDR1 SGHDT, CDR2 YYEEEE. The variable domain in full, with the rest retrieved from reference TRBV5-6 and TRBJ1-2, is DAGVTQSPTHLIKTRGQQVTLRCSPKSGHDTVSWYQQALGQGPQFIFQYYEEEERQRGNFPDRFSGHQFPNYSSELNVNALLLGDSALYLCASSSGNYGYTFGSGTRLTVV.

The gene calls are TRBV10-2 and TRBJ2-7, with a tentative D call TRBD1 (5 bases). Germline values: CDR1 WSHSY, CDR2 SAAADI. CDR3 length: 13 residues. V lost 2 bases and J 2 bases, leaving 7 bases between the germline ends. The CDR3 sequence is CASSERQTYEQYF. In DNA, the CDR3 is TGCGCCAGCAGTGAGAGACAGACCTACGAGCAGTACTTC.

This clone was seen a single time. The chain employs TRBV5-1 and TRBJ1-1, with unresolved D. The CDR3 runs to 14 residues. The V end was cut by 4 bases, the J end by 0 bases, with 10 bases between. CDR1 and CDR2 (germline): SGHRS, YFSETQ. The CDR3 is CASSTQDLNTEAFF. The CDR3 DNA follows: TGCGCCAGCAGCACACAAGATTTGAACACTGAAGCTTTCTTT. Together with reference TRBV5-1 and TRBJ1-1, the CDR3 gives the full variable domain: KAGVTQTPRYLIKTRGQQVTLSCSPISGHRSVSWYQQTPGQGLQFLFEYFSETQRNKGNFPGRFSGRQFSNSRSEMNVSTLELGDSALYLCASSTQDLNTEAFFGQGTRLTVV.

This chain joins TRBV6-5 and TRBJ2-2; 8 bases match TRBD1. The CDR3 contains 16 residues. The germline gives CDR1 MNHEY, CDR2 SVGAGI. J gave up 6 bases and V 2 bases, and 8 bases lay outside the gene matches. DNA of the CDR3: TGTGCCAGCAGTTACGGACAGGGTGGTTTGGCCGGGGAGCTGTTTTTT. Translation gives CASSYGQGGLAGELFF.

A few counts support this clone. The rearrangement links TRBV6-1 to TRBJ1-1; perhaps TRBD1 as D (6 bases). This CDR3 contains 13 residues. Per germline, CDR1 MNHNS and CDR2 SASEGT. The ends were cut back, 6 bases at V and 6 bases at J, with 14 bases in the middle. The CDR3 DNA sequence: TGTGCCAGCAGCCGCAACAGGGATTCTGAAGCTTTCTTT. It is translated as CASSRNRDSEAFF.

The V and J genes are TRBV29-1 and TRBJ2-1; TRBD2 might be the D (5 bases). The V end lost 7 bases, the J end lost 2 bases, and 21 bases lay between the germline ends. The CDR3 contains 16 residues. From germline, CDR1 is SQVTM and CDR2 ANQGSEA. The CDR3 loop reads CSAVDLIRETYNEQFF. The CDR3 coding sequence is TGCAGCGCGGTTGACCTTATCCGGGAAACCTACAATGAGCAGTTCTTC.

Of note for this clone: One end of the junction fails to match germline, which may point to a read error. CDR3 amino acids: CASRWGVAGERFF. The CDR3, as DNA: TGTGCCAGTAGATGGGGGGTCGCCGGCGAGCGGTTCTTC. The chain recombines TRBV19 with TRBJ2-1; perhaps TRBD2 as D (6 bases). Germline V gene data show CDR1 as LNHDA and CDR2 as SQIVND (reference sequence). The length of the CDR3 is 13 residues.

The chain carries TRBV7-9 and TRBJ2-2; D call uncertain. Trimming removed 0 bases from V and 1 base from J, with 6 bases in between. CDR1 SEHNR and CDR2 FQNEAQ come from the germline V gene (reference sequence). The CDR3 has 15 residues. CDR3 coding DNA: TGTGCCAGCAGCTTAGCGCTCAGGAACACCGGGGAGCTGTTTTTT. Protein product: CASSLALRNTGELFF.

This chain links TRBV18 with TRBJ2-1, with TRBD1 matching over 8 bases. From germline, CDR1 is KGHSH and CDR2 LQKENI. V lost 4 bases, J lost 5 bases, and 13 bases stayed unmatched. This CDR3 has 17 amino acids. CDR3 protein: CASSQLQGQVVDNEQFF. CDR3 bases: TGTGCCAGCTCACAACTACAGGGACAGGTAGTAGACAATGAGCAGTTCTTC.

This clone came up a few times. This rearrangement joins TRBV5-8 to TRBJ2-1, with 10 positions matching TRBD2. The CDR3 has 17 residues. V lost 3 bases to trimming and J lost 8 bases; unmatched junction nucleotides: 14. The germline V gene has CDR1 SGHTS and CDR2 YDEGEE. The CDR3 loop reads CASSSPLVLAGFDEQFF. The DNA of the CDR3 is TGTGCCAGCAGCTCCCCCTTAGTACTAGCGGGGTTCGATGAGCAGTTCTTC.

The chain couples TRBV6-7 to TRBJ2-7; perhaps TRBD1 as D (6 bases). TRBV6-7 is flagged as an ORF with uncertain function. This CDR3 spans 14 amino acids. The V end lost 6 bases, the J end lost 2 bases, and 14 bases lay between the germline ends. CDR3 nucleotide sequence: TGTGCCAGCAGACCCGAGACAGGTCCCTACGAGCAGTACTTC. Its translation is CASRPETGPYEQYF.

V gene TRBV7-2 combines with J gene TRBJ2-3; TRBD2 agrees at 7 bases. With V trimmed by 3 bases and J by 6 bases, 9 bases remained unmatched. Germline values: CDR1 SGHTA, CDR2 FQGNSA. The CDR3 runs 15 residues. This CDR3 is CASSFHGGGGDTQYF. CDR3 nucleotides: TGTGCCAGCAGCTTTCATGGCGGGGGAGGGGATACGCAGTATTTT.

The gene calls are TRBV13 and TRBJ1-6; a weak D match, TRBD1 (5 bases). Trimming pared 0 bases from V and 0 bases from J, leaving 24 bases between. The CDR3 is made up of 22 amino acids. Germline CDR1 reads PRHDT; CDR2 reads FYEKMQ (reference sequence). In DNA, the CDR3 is TGTGCCAGCAGCTTAGGGGGACTTAGGGGCCGAGGGGCAGGCTCCTATAATTCACCCCTCCACTTT. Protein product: CASSLGGLRGRGAGSYNSPLHF.

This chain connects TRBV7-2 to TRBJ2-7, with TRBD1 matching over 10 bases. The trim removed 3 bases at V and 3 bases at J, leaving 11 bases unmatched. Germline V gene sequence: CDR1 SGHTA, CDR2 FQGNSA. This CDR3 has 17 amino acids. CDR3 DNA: TGTGCCAGCAGCTTGGGGACAGGGGCCGTAACTTACTACGAGCAGTACTTC. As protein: CASSLGTGAVTYYEQYF.

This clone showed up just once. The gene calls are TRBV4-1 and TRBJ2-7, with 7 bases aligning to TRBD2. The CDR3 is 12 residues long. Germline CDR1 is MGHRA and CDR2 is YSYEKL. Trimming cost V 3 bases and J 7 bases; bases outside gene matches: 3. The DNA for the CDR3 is TGCGCCAGCAGCCATGCGGGGGAAGAGCAGTACTTC. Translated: CASSHAGEEQYF.